Listed below are T cell receptor beta chains from one sample, sequenced in a study of T-cell reconstitution after alpha-beta-depleted transplantation in children. TCRdb used MiXCR to reprocess the PCR reads, holding one entry per CDR3 protein. The data show about 360,000 distinct CDR3 sequences, roughly 13% seen once. The specimen comprised PBMCs, sampled from the stem cell graft. The receptors come from a human donor who donated a stem cell graft to a child with Fanconi anemia. Each CDR3 is given with its conserved first and last residue. Fields, in order: V gene, clone size, D gene, J gene, CDR3 protein, CDR3 DNA. The D gene is left open where the match is weak. Clone size is given for some rows only: seen once, a few or many times, or a class if the clone is expanded.

TRBV7-8,few,NA,TRBJ1-4,CASSLADAGLLDEKLFF,TGTGCCAGCAGCTTAGCAGATGCGGGGCTTTTAGATGAAAAACTGTTTTTT
TRBV5-1,many,TRBD2,TRBJ2-5,CASSLVGTSGETQYF,TGCGCCAGCAGCTTGGTCGGGACTAGCGGAGAGACCCAGTACTTC
TRBV5-1,many,NA,TRBJ2-1,CASSLVQGDLGEQFF,TGCGCCAGCAGCTTGGTCCAGGGAGACTTAGGTGAGCAGTTCTTC
TRBV18,many,NA,TRBJ1-1,CASSQGLGTEAFF,TGTGCCAGCTCTCAGGGATTGGGGACTGAAGCTTTCTTT
TRBV4-1,NA,NA,TRBJ1-1,CASSQERTDQAFF,TGCGCCAGCAGCCAAGAGAGGACAGATCAAGCTTTCTTT
TRBV12-3/TRBV12-4,many,NA,TRBJ1-4,CASLSSNEKLFF,TGTGCCAGCTTGAGCTCTAATGAAAAACTGTTTTTT
TRBV27,many,NA,TRBJ1-2,CASSLGPFTGGYTF,TGTGCCAGCAGTTTAGGACCGTTTACGGGGGGCTACACCTTC
TRBV5-1,many,NA,TRBJ1-3,CASSLGSSGNTIYF,TGCGCCAGCAGCTTGGGGAGCTCTGGAAACACCATATATTTT
TRBV3-1,NA,NA,TRBJ2-1,CASMSSVNEQFF,TGTGCCAGCATGTCAAGCGTTAATGAGCAGTTCTTC
TRBV27,few,NA,TRBJ2-5,CASSLGHGETQYF,TGTGCCAGCAGCCTGGGCCATGGAGAGACCCAGTACTTC
TRBV7-2,once,NA,TRBJ1-1,CASGPRSLSSLFF,TGTGCCAGCGGCCCCCGGTCCCTCTCCTCCCTTTTCTTT
TRBV6-6,NA,NA,TRBJ2-1,CASSYPTNNEQFF,TGTGCCAGCAGTTATCCAACAAACAATGAGCAGTTCTTC
TRBV10-3,NA,NA,TRBJ2-7,CAISEGVYEQYF,TGTGCCATCAGTGAGGGTGTATACGAGCAGTACTTC
TRBV20-1,few,TRBD1,TRBJ1-3,CSASAGQGENTIYF,TGCAGTGCTAGTGCGGGACAGGGGGAAAACACCATATATTTT
TRBV5-1,NA,NA,TRBJ1-6,CASSLGTSRINSPLHF,TGCGCCAGCAGCCTGGGGACTTCACGGATTAATTCACCCCTCCACTTT
TRBV20-1,few,NA,TRBJ2-3,CSGGLGGSTDTQYF,TGCAGTGGCGGATTAGGAGGGTCAACAGATACGCAGTATTTT
TRBV7-8,NA,TRBD1,TRBJ2-5,CASSRGGTGGFQETQYF,TGTGCCAGCAGCCGAGGAGGGACAGGGGGGTTCCAAGAGACCCAGTACTTC
TRBV20-1,NA,NA,TRBJ2-4,CSAPTRGIKNIQYF,TGCAGTGCTCCAACCCGGGGCATTAAAAACATTCAGTACTTC
TRBV10-3,NA,NA,TRBJ2-2,CASHGPTGELFF,TGTGCCAGCCACGGACCCACCGGGGAGCTGTTTTTT
TRBV7-2,few,NA,TRBJ2-7,CASSQDPASSYEQYF,TGTGCCAGCAGCCAAGACCCGGCGAGCTCCTACGAGCAGTACTTC
TRBV11-1,few,NA,TRBJ1-6,CASSLAAPNSPLHF,TGTGCCAGCAGCTTAGCAGCACCGAATTCACCCCTCCACTTT
TRBV20-1,few,TRBD1,TRBJ1-5,CSAVKSHRGNQPQHF,TGCAGTGCCGTGAAGAGCCACAGGGGGAATCAGCCCCAGCATTTT
TRBV3-1,NA,TRBD1,TRBJ1-5,CASSQRTGIQPQHF,TGTGCCAGCAGCCAGCGGACAGGGATTCAGCCCCAGCATTTT
TRBV20-1,few,NA,TRBJ1-6,CSATGRDGNSPLHF,TGCAGTGCTACGGGCCGGGACGGTAATTCACCCCTCCACTTT
TRBV12-3/TRBV12-4,many,TRBD1,TRBJ2-1,CASSRSSGGYEQFF,TGTGCCAGCAGTCGATCATCAGGGGGTTATGAGCAGTTCTTC
TRBV28,many,NA,TRBJ1-2,CASSSLGLWLDGYTF,TGTGCCAGCAGTTCTCTGGGACTTTGGCTCGATGGCTACACCTTC
TRBV20-1,few,TRBD2,TRBJ2-1,CSASGTSGFDEQFF,TGCAGTGCCTCCGGGACTAGCGGGTTCGATGAGCAGTTCTTC
TRBV2,many,NA,TRBJ1-2,CASKPEGYGYTF,TGTGCCAGCAAACCCGAGGGCTATGGCTACACCTTC
TRBV10-3,few,NA,TRBJ2-7,CAISESKMAHEQYF,TGTGCCATCAGTGAGTCGAAGATGGCCCACGAGCAGTACTTC
TRBV20-1,NA,NA,TRBJ2-2,CSARAMSGAGELFF,TGCAGTGCTAGAGCCATGTCCGGGGCCGGGGAGCTGTTTTTT
TRBV5-4,NA,NA,TRBJ2-1,CASSLSPGDNEQFF,TGTGCCAGCAGCTTGTCGCCAGGGGACAATGAGCAGTTCTTC
TRBV4-3,NA,NA,TRBJ2-7,CASSQDRVTYEQYF,TGCGCCAGCAGCCAAGATAGGGTAACCTACGAGCAGTACTTC
TRBV6-2/TRBV6-3,once,NA,TRBJ2-1,CASRPAAGQYNEQFF,TGTGCCAGCAGGCCGGCGGCGGGTCAATACAATGAGCAGTTCTTC
TRBV10-3,many,TRBD1,TRBJ2-2,CAISGSGTGNTGELFF,TGTGCCATCAGTGGCTCTGGGACAGGGAACACCGGGGAGCTGTTTTTT
TRBV6-2/TRBV6-3,few,TRBD1,TRBJ1-6,CASSYRDSENSPLHF,TGTGCCAGCAGCTACCGGGACAGCGAAAATTCACCCCTCCACTTT
TRBV5-1,NA,NA,TRBJ1-1,CASSLDNRRNTEAFF,TGCGCCAGCAGCTTGGACAACAGGAGGAACACTGAAGCTTTCTTT
TRBV4-2,few,TRBD2,TRBJ2-3,CASSRNDGGGRSTDTQYF,TGTGCCAGCAGCCGGAACGACGGCGGGGGGCGGAGCACAGATACGCAGTATTTT
TRBV20-1,many,NA,TRBJ2-3,CSASRTVTDTQYF,TGCAGTGCTAGTAGGACAGTCACAGATACGCAGTATTTT
TRBV2,NA,NA,TRBJ2-5,CASKGISSQETQYF,TGTGCCAGCAAGGGTATTTCCAGCCAAGAGACCCAGTACTTC
TRBV6-2/TRBV6-3,many,TRBD2,TRBJ2-1,CASSYTSGGEGEQFF,TGTGCCAGCAGTTACACTAGCGGGGGGGAAGGTGAGCAGTTCTTC
TRBV20-1,NA,NA,TRBJ1-1,CSARDWGKPGNTEAFF,TGCAGTGCTAGAGATTGGGGGAAACCGGGGAACACTGAAGCTTTCTTT
TRBV12-3/TRBV12-4,NA,NA,TRBJ1-2,CASSLGAEVGDTF,TGTGCCAGCAGTTTAGGGGCAGAAGTTGGCGACACCTTC
TRBV12-3/TRBV12-4,few,NA,TRBJ1-1,CASRREGENTEAFF,TGTGCCAGCAGAAGGGAGGGGGAAAACACTGAAGCTTTCTTT
TRBV20-1,many,TRBD1,TRBJ1-1,CSAPTGTTEAFF,TGCAGTGCGCCGACAGGGACCACTGAAGCTTTCTTT
TRBV12-3/TRBV12-4,NA,NA,TRBJ2-5,CASTPARGNAETQYF,TGTGCCAGCACCCCAGCTCGGGGAAATGCAGAGACCCAGTACTTC
TRBV29-1,many,NA,TRBJ1-1,CSVELDKNTEAFF,TGCAGCGTTGAACTGGACAAGAACACTGAAGCTTTCTTT
TRBV11-2,NA,NA,TRBJ2-7,CASSRTGYYEQYF,TGTGCCAGCAGCAGGACGGGGTACTACGAGCAGTACTTC
TRBV7-6,few,NA,TRBJ1-5,CASSLGWDEGNQPQHF,TGTGCCAGCAGCTTAGGGTGGGATGAGGGCAATCAGCCCCAGCATTTT
TRBV5-1,many,TRBD1,TRBJ2-5,CASRQGQETQYF,TGCGCCAGCCGACAGGGACAAGAGACCCAGTACTTC
TRBV20-1,few,NA,TRBJ1-3,CSARDSQGSVNGNTIYF,TGCAGTGCTAGAGACAGTCAGGGTAGCGTGAATGGAAACACCATATATTTT
TRBV6-2/TRBV6-3,once,TRBD1,TRBJ2-3,CASSYGGQGLDTQYF,TGTGCCAGCAGTTACGGAGGACAGGGGCTAGATACGCAGTATTTT
TRBV5-1,many,NA,TRBJ2-5,CASSFSGGETQYF,TGCGCCAGCAGCTTTAGTGGAGGCGAGACCCAGTACTTC
TRBV7-2,few,NA,TRBJ2-5,CASSFGRWQETQYF,TGTGCCAGCAGCTTTGGACGGTGGCAAGAGACCCAGTACTTC
TRBV3-1,NA,NA,TRBJ2-1,CASSQGARRSEQFF,TGTGCCAGCAGCCAAGGGGCGCGCAGGAGTGAGCAGTTCTTC
TRBV5-1,many,NA,TRBJ1-4,CASSLLSGEGEKLFF,TGCGCCAGCAGCCTTCTAAGCGGGGAAGGGGAAAAACTGTTTTTT
TRBV29-1,NA,NA,TRBJ1-5,CSVGQGTYQPQHF,TGCAGCGTTGGTCAGGGGACCTATCAGCCCCAGCATTTT
TRBV12-3/TRBV12-4,NA,TRBD2,TRBJ2-3,CASSFIGTSFPDTQYF,TGTGCCAGCAGTTTTATAGGGACTAGTTTTCCAGATACGCAGTATTTT
TRBV19,few,NA,TRBJ2-2,CASSTSANTGELFF,TGTGCCAGTAGTACTAGCGCGAACACCGGGGAGCTGTTTTTT
TRBV6-1,NA,NA,TRBJ2-5,CASSEAQGVQETQYF,TGTGCCAGCAGTGAAGCGCAAGGAGTCCAAGAGACCCAGTACTTC
TRBV27,few,TRBD2,TRBJ2-1,CASSFIAGGSYNEQFF,TGTGCCAGCAGTTTTATAGCGGGGGGATCGTACAATGAGCAGTTCTTC